This passage covers 20 T cell receptor beta chains from one sample sequenced in a study of cytomegalovirus exposure and HLA in healthy donors. The PCR ran on 60 Vbeta and 13 Jbeta primers. Generated by immunoSEQ multiplex PCR, the TCRdb table keeps only in-frame clones and is missing some. Its clone listing holds tens of thousands of clones. Material for sequencing was PBMCs. The origin of the receptors is a woman in her forties in good health and CMV-seropositive.

This rearrangement joins TRBV5-4 to TRBJ2-2, with D perhaps TRBD2 (5 bases). Germline V gene sequence: CDR1 SGHNT, CDR2 YYREEE (reference sequence). V lost 4 bases and J lost 3, with 10 bases in between. CDR3 length: 14 residues. The CDR3 sequence: CASSAVGDTGELFF. CDR3 nucleotides: TGTGCCAGCAGCGCGGTCGGGGACACCGGGGAGCTGTTTTTT.

In DNA form, the CDR3 reads TGTGCCAGCTCATCAGGAGCCAAAAACATTCAGTACTTC. It encodes CASSSGAKNIQYF. J is TRBJ2-4 and V is TRBV18; D gene unclear. The V gene lost 5 bases and the J gene lost 0 bases, with 5 bases spanning the gap. The CDR3 consists of 13 residues. CDR1 and CDR2 (germline): KGHSH, LQKENI. The full variable domain, completed using reference TRBV18 and TRBJ2-4, is NAGVMQNPRHLVRRRGQEARLRCSPMKGHSHVYWYRQLPEEGLKFMVYLQKENIIDESGMPKERFSAEFPKEGPSILRIQQVVRGDSAAYFCASSSGAKNIQYFGAGTRLSVL.

The chain couples TRBV7-9 to TRBJ2-7; D possibly corresponds to TRBD2 (5 bases). V lost 5 bases, J lost 12 bases, and 14 bases lay in between. The CDR3 runs 11 residues. The germline V gene has CDR1 SEHNR and CDR2 FQNEAQ (reference sequence). CDR3 nucleotides: TGTGCCAGCAGCCCGCTGGGAGATTGGTACTTC. Translated, it gives CASSPLGDWYF.

The genes are TRBV28 and TRBJ1-2, with D possibly matching TRBD1 (5 bases). Germline CDR1 and CDR2: MDHEN and SYDVKM. V lost 6 bases, J lost 2 bases, and 13 bases lay in between. This CDR3 region has 14 residues. CDR3 nucleotide sequence: TGTGCCAGCAGCTCCATGGGGGGGAACTATGGCTACACCTTC. Amino acids: CASSSMGGNYGYTF.

The CDR3 reads CASRGREGVDTQYF. The CDR3 DNA reads as TGCGCCAGCAGGGGCCGGGAGGGAGTAGATACGCAGTATTTT. The chain links TRBV5-1 to TRBJ2-3; 8 bases match TRBD2. V shed 5 bases and J 5 bases; nucleotides not matched to a gene: 7. In germline, CDR1 is SGHRS, CDR2 YFSETQ. This CDR3 has 14 amino acids.

The chain combines TRBV9 with TRBJ2-1, with D possibly matching TRBD2 (6 bases). CDR1 and CDR2 (germline): SGDLS, YYNGEE. The ends were cut back, 0 bases at V and 5 bases at J, with 15 bases in the middle. The CDR3 spans 16 residues. DNA of the CDR3: TGTGCCAGCAGCGTAGCGGGGACTTGGTCCGACAATGAGCAGTTCTTC. As protein: CASSVAGTWSDNEQFF.

This chain joins TRBV28 and TRBJ1-1; D not certain. This CDR3 region has 11 residues. Germline values: CDR1 MDHEN, CDR2 SYDVKM. The V and J ends lost 7 bases and 1 base respectively, with 4 bases between them. CDR3 in DNA: TGTGCCAGCACCCAGAACACTGAAGCTTTCTTT. Translation gives CASTQNTEAFF.

This chain joins TRBV28 and TRBJ1-2; D not certain. Trimming pared 7 bases from V and 4 bases from J, leaving 10 bases between. This CDR3 comprises 12 residues. Looked up from germline, CDR1 is MDHEN and CDR2 is SYDVKM. CDR3 protein: CASKRAAYGYTF. The CDR3 coding sequence is TGTGCCAGCAAGAGGGCGGCCTATGGCTACACCTTC.

This rearrangement joins TRBV2 to TRBJ2-1; the D call may be TRBD1 or TRBD2 (9 bases each). Per the germline V gene, CDR1 is SNHLY and CDR2 is FYNNEI. CDR3 length: 17 amino acids. Trimming cost V 8 bases and J 5 bases, with 25 bases left between them. In DNA form, the CDR3 reads TGTGCCAGCGGGTGGGACAGGGCAGCGGGAGGCCACAATGAGCAGTTCTTC. It encodes CASGWDRAAGGHNEQFF.

The chain links TRBV7-9 to TRBJ1-5, with D tentatively TRBD1 (6 bases). CDR1 SEHNR and CDR2 FQNEAQ come from the germline V gene (reference sequence). CDR3 length: 17 amino acids. V lost 5 bases and J 1 base, leaving 18 bases between the germline ends. The CDR3 spells CASSQRARGKSNQPQHF. CDR3 in DNA: TGTGCCAGCAGCCAGAGGGCCAGGGGAAAGAGCAATCAGCCCCAGCATTTT.

This chain uses TRBV28 with TRBJ2-1, with 9 bases matching TRBD2. Germline CDR1 MDHEN, CDR2 SYDVKM. V shed 5 bases and J 7 bases; nucleotides not matched to a gene: 9. CDR3 length: 15 amino acids. CDR3: CASSPLAGELNEQFF. The CDR3 DNA follows: TGTGCCAGCAGTCCCTTAGCGGGGGAATTAAATGAGCAGTTCTTC.

The chain has TRBV30 and TRBJ2-3, with 8 bases aligning to TRBD2. The germline V gene has CDR1 GTSNPN and CDR2 SVGIG (reference sequence). The V gene end was trimmed by 2 bases and the J gene end by 5 bases; junction bases not matched to a gene: 15. The CDR3 extends over 17 amino acids. The CDR3 DNA sequence: TGTGCCTGGAGTCTTCCGGGACTAGAAAAGAGACGAGATACGCAGTATTTT. Its translation is CAWSLPGLEKRRDTQYF.

In nucleotides, the CDR3 is TGTGCCAGTTGCCGGCGAGGTTGGTATGGCTACACCTTC. It codes for CASCRRGWYGYTF. The chain links TRBV6-1 to TRBJ1-2; no clear D. V shed 9 bases and J shed 5 bases, with 16 bases lying between them. The CDR3 sequence is 13 residues long. Germline CDR1 is MNHNS and CDR2 is SASEGT.

J is TRBJ1-1 and V is TRBV27; no definite D call. The V gene's germline CDR1 is MNHEY and CDR2 SMNVEV (reference sequence). V lost 2 bases, J lost 7 bases, and 11 bases lay in between. The CDR3 spans 13 residues. Here the CDR3 DNA reads TGTGCCAGCAGTTTAATCCACGCTAATGAAGCTTTCTTT. It translates to CASSLIHANEAFF.

The rearrangement links TRBV5-1 to TRBJ1-1; tentatively, D is TRBD1 (6 bases). Trimming left V 5 bases short and J 2 bases short, with 16 bases between. Germline CDR1 SGHRS, CDR2 YFSETQ. This CDR3 is built from 15 residues. The DNA of the CDR3 is TGCGCCAGCAGTTATGCTACAGGGTTTAACACTGAAGCTTTCTTT. Protein product: CASSYATGFNTEAFF. Full variable domain (rest looked up from reference TRBV5-1 and TRBJ1-1): KAGVTQTPRYLIKTRGQQVTLSCSPISGHRSVSWYQQTPGQGLQFLFEYFSETQRNKGNFPGRFSGRQFSNSRSEMNVSTLELGDSALYLCASSYATGFNTEAFFGQGTRLTVV.

To note about this clone: One junction end does not reproduce the germline sequence, and a read error may be involved. The genes are TRBV27 and TRBJ2-1; maybe TRBD1 (6 bases). The CDR3 sequence is 14 residues long. From germline, CDR1 is MNHEY and CDR2 SMNVEV (reference sequence). The CDR3 is CATSGQYSYNEQFF. As DNA, the CDR3 is TGTGCCACCAGTGGACAGTACTCCTACAATGAGCAGTTCTTC.

This chain connects TRBV30 to TRBJ2-3; the match to TRBD1 covers 10 bases. The CDR3 loop spans 13 amino acids. After removal of 6 bases from V and 5 bases from J, the junction contained 5 bases not matched to a gene. Germline V lookup: CDR1 GTSNPN, CDR2 SVGIG (reference sequence). The CDR3 sequence: CACGQGGVDTQYF. Here the CDR3 DNA reads TGTGCCTGCGGACAGGGGGGGGTAGATACGCAGTATTTT.

The rearrangement links TRBV14 to TRBJ2-3; D may be TRBD1 (5 bases). The CDR3 is 17 residues long. Germline V gene sequence: CDR1 SGHDN, CDR2 FVKESK. The V end was cut by 0 bases, the J end by 2 bases, with 15 bases between. CDR3 bases: TGTGCCAGCAGCCAAGACGGGCGGACAAGGTCCACAGATACGCAGTATTTT. Its translation: CASSQDGRTRSTDTQYF.

The chain carries TRBV1 and TRBJ2-7; the D call in the table, TRBD2, was not verified against the DNA. TRBV1 has pseudogene status. This CDR3 has 16 residues. The CDR3 loop is CTRRRGGRATLYEQYF. The CDR3 DNA follows: TGCACCAGACGACGGGGCGGGAGGGCTACCCTCTACGAGCAGTACTTC.

The chain links TRBV27 to TRBJ2-7, with D tentatively TRBD2 (7 bases). Trimming removed 10 bases at V and 2 bases at J, with 15 bases between. Germline values: CDR1 MNHEY, CDR2 SMNVEV (reference sequence). This CDR3 is 13 amino acids long. The CDR3 loop is CATGGGGPYEQYF. The CDR3 DNA follows: TGTGCCACCGGAGGGGGGGGACCCTACGAGCAGTACTTC.